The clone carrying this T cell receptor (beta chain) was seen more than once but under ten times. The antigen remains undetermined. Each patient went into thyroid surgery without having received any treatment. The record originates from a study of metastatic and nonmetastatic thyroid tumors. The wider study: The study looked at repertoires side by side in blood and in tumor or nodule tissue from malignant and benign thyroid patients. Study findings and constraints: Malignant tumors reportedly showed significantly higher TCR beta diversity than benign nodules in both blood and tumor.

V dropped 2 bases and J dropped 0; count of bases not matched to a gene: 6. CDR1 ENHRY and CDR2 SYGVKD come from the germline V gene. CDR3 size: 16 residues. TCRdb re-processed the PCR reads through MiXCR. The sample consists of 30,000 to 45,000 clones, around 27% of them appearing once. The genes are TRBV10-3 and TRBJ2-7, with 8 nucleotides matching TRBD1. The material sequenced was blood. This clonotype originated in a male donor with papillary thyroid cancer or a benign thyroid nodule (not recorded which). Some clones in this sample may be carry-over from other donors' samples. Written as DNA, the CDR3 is TGTGCCATCAGTGAGGGGACAGGTTTTAGCTCCTACGAGCAGTACTTC. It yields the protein CAISEGTGFSSYEQYF.